Below are 23 T cell receptor beta chains sequenced from a single sample in a study of blood T cell repertoires in COVID-19. The data were produced by immunoSEQ multiplex PCR, yet TCRdb's version contains in-frame clones alone and is incomplete. The sample shows some 230,000 clones, more than 65% of them seen only once. Material: peripheral blood. These receptors originate from an older woman with acute or convalescent COVID-19.

The chain employs TRBV12-3 or TRBV12-4 and TRBJ1-1, with D possibly TRBD1 on 5 matching bases. The CDR3 loop spans 13 amino acids. The V and J ends lost 6 bases and 3 bases respectively, with 11 bases between them. DNA of the CDR3: TGTGCCAGCAGACCAGGGTTGCACACTGAAGCTTTCTTT. This gives the protein CASRPGLHTEAFF.

This clone was seen just once. This chain joins TRBV14 and TRBJ1-2; D perhaps matches TRBD1 (6 bases). The germline gives CDR1 SGHDN, CDR2 FVKESK. This CDR3 is built from 17 residues. Deletions cut 4 bases from V and 0 bases from J, with 18 bases between. CDR3 residues: CASSPRGGRTPNYGYTF. In DNA, the CDR3 is TGTGCCAGCAGCCCGCGGGGGGGGCGAACTCCTAACTATGGCTACACCTTC.

The V and J genes are TRBV6-5 and TRBJ1-5, with 9 bases aligning to TRBD1. There are 14 residues in the CDR3. CDR1 is MNHEY and CDR2 is SVGAGI in the germline V gene. J gave up 5 bases and V 6 bases, and 5 bases lay outside the gene matches. The CDR3 DNA sequence: TGTGCCAGCAGCCCAGACAGGGGGTATCAGCCCCAGCATTTT. This codes for CASSPDRGYQPQHF.

The chain is built from TRBV10-3 and TRBJ1-1; D is ambiguous. Germline CDR1 reads ENHRY; CDR2 reads SYGVKD. The CDR3 contains 13 residues. V was pared by 10 bases and J by 2 bases, with 14 bases between. The CDR3 is CATAGEANTEAFF. The DNA of the CDR3 is TGTGCCACCGCGGGCGAAGCAAACACTGAAGCTTTCTTT.

The chain combines TRBV15 with TRBJ2-7, with D perhaps TRBD2 (5 bases). CDR1 and CDR2 (germline): LNHNV, YYDKDF (reference sequence). This CDR3 is 15 amino acids long. V lost 0 bases and J lost 9, with 18 bases in between. CDR3 DNA sequence: TGTGCCACCAGCAGAGATATCAGCGGTGGTTCTTTGCAGTACTTC. Its translation is CATSRDISGGSLQYF.

The rearrangement links TRBV7-2 to TRBJ2-7; 11 bases line up with TRBD1. V shed 4 bases, J shed 5 bases, and the junction held 4 bases outside the gene matches. The CDR3 is 14 residues long. CDR1 and CDR2 from the germline V gene are SGHTA and FQGNSA. The CDR3 DNA reads TGTGCCAGCAGCTCGGACAGGGGGCTAGACGAGCAGTACTTC. Amino acid sequence: CASSSDRGLDEQYF.

The chain carries TRBV6-1 and TRBJ2-4; TRBD1 matches 9 bases. Germline V lookup: CDR1 MNHNS, CDR2 SASEGT. The CDR3 loop spans 17 amino acids. V trimming: 4 bases; J trimming: 1 base; junction bases outside the gene matches: 8. In nucleotides, the CDR3 is TGTGCCAGCAGTGCAGGACAGGGGAATAAGGCCAAAAACATTCAGTACTTC. Translating it yields CASSAGQGNKAKNIQYF.

The chain carries TRBV6-1 and TRBJ2-1; possible D gene TRBD1, 5 bases. V lost 2 bases, J lost 3 bases, and 8 bases lay in between. The CDR3 extends over 14 amino acids. The germline V gene encodes CDR1 MNHNS and CDR2 SASEGT. The CDR3 region is CASSEQGRYNEQFF. CDR3 coding DNA: TGTGCCAGCAGTGAACAGGGCCGCTACAATGAGCAGTTCTTC.

The V call is TRBV2, the J call TRBJ1-4, with D possibly TRBD1 on 5 matching bases. Germline values: CDR1 SNHLY, CDR2 FYNNEI. Between the trimmed V and J ends, which lost 6 bases and 0 bases, there was a span of 20 bases. The CDR3 totals 18 residues. This chain's CDR3 is CASRTVRSGGSTNEKLFF. Written as DNA, the CDR3 is TGTGCCAGCAGGACGGTCCGCAGTGGGGGGTCAACTAATGAAAAACTGTTTTTT.

The chain employs TRBV19 and TRBJ1-1; 9 nucleotides match TRBD1. The CDR3 totals 16 residues. Trimming removed 6 bases from V and 1 base from J; junction bases left unmatched: 9. Germline CDR1 reads LNHDA; CDR2 reads SQIVND (reference sequence). The CDR3 sequence: CASSAGQGLRNTEAFF. The CDR3 coding sequence is TGTGCCAGTAGCGCGGGACAGGGCCTTAGGAACACTGAAGCTTTCTTT.

This clone is a singleton in its sample. V and J are TRBV9 and TRBJ2-1, with 11 bases identical to TRBD2. This CDR3 comprises 14 residues. After removal of 0 bases from V and 13 bases from J, the junction contained 6 bases not matched to a gene. Germline V CDR1 and CDR2: SGDLS, YYNGEE. The CDR3 protein is CASSVGASGGRQFF. The CDR3 DNA reads as TGTGCCAGCAGCGTAGGGGCTAGCGGGGGGAGACAGTTCTTC. Combining the CDR3 with reference TRBV9 and TRBJ2-1 gives the whole variable domain DSGVTQTPKHLITATGQRVTLRCSPRSGDLSVYWYQQSLDQGLQFLIQYYNGEERAKGNILERFSAQQFPDLHSELNLSSLELGDSALYFCASSVGASGGRQFFGPGTRLTVL.

The chain joins TRBV4-2 to TRBJ2-1; 7 nucleotides line up with TRBD2. The CDR3 totals 18 residues. The V and J ends lost 1 base and 1 base, in that order; junction bases with no gene match: 10. CDR1 and CDR2 from the germline V gene are LGHNA and YNFKEQ. CDR3 sequence reads: CASSQVSLAGESYNEQFF. CDR3 in DNA: TGTGCCAGCAGCCAAGTGTCTCTGGCGGGGGAGTCCTACAATGAGCAGTTCTTC.

A few counts support this clone. This chain uses TRBV5-6 with TRBJ1-2; D is possibly TRBD1 (6 bases). The V end was cut by 4 bases, the J end by 4 bases, with 20 bases between. The germline CDR1 and CDR2 sequences are SGHDT and YYEEEE. This CDR3 is built from 16 residues. The DNA for the CDR3 is TGTGCCAGCAGCATCTCCAGGGATGGGGGCTCCTATGGCTACACCTTC. This codes for CASSISRDGGSYGYTF.

The table lists this clone with a few counts. This chain links TRBV3-1 (or the pseudogene TRBV3-2) with TRBJ1-1; weak D call: TRBD1 (6 bases). There are 14 residues in the CDR3. V gave up 1 base and J gave up 1 base, with 7 bases separating them. Germline assignment: CDR1 LGHDT and CDR2 YNNKEL (reference sequence). The CDR3 nucleotides read TGTGCCAGCAGCCAAGTACAGGGGAACACTGAAGCTTTCTTT. Translating gives CASSQVQGNTEAFF.

The V and J genes are TRBV6-5 and TRBJ2-7, with 8 bases fitting TRBD2. Trimming cost V 8 bases and J 8 bases; bases outside gene matches: 14. This CDR3 contains 14 residues. Germline V lookup: CDR1 MNHEY, CDR2 SVGAGI. The DNA of the CDR3 is TGTGCCAGCTCCCTTTCGGGGGGGGCCTTAAAGCAGTACTTC. Translating gives CASSLSGGALKQYF.

This clone was detected once. The J gene is TRBJ1-1, the V gene TRBV28; no reliable D call. The length of the CDR3 is 13 residues. V was shortened by 7 bases and J by 5 bases, with 14 bases between the two germline ends. The germline V gene encodes CDR1 MDHEN and CDR2 SYDVKM. CDR3 nucleotides: TGTGCCAGCACTAACGGGGTACGGACTGAAGCTTTCTTT. Its translation is CASTNGVRTEAFF. Variable domain in full (rest from reference TRBV28 and TRBJ1-1): DVKVTQSSRYLVKRTGEKVFLECVQDMDHENMFWYRQDPGLGLRLIYFSYDVKMKEKGDIPEGYSVSREKKERFSLILESASTNQTSMYLCASTNGVRTEAFFGQGTRLTVV.

V gene TRBV30 combines with J gene TRBJ1-3; 7 nucleotides line up with TRBD1. This CDR3 has 14 amino acids. The germline gives CDR1 GTSNPN, CDR2 SVGIG (reference sequence). V gave up 3 bases and J gave up 0 bases; unmatched junction bases: 2. The CDR3 DNA reads as TGTGCCTGGAGCGGGACAGTCTCTGGAAACACCATATATTTT. It encodes CAWSGTVSGNTIYF.

The V gene is TRBV19, the J gene TRBJ2-4, with 10 nucleotides matching TRBD1. Trimming cost V 4 bases and J 1 base; bases outside gene matches: 7. The CDR3 consists of 17 residues. CDR1 LNHDA and CDR2 SQIVND come from the germline V gene (reference sequence). CDR3 residues: CASSKDRGGLAKNIQYF. The CDR3 DNA follows: TGTGCCAGTAGTAAGGACAGGGGGGGGCTGGCCAAAAACATTCAGTACTTC.

The chain is built from TRBV5-1 and TRBJ2-3, with 11 bases fitting TRBD1. CDR1 is SGHRS and CDR2 is YFSETQ in the germline V gene. J lost 4 bases, V lost 0 bases, and 4 bases had no gene match. The CDR3 has 16 amino acids. CDR3 sequence reads: CASSLAGQGAADTQYF. The CDR3 bases are TGCGCCAGCAGCTTGGCCGGACAGGGGGCCGCAGATACGCAGTATTTT.

The chain carries TRBV5-1 and TRBJ1-2; 9 bases agree with TRBD1. In germline, CDR1 is SGHRS, CDR2 YFSETQ. With V trimmed by 3 bases and J by 2 bases, 8 bases remained unmatched. This CDR3 comprises 16 residues. The CDR3 bases are TGCGCCAGCAGCTCCGAGACCGGGACAGGGAACTATGGCTACACCTTC. It specifies CASSSETGTGNYGYTF.

The V call is TRBV30, the J call TRBJ2-7, with D unresolved. The germline gives CDR1 GTSNPN, CDR2 SVGIG (reference sequence). The CDR3 is 12 residues long. V shed 2 bases and J shed 0 bases, with 5 bases lying between them. The CDR3 region is CAWSPSSYEQYF. DNA of the CDR3: TGTGCCTGGAGTCCTAGCTCCTACGAGCAGTACTTC.

The chain uses TRBV19 and TRBJ1-5; D may be TRBD1 (5 bases). Trimming removed 6 bases from V and 9 bases from J, with 21 bases in between. CDR3 length equals 15 residues. Germline V gene lookup returns CDR1 LNHDA and CDR2 SQIVND (reference sequence). In DNA, the CDR3 is TGTGCCAGTAGGGAATTGGGGGGTGGTTGGATGCCCCAGCATTTT. It translates to CASRELGGGWMPQHF.

The rearrangement joins TRBV24-1 to TRBJ1-2; perhaps TRBD1 as D (6 bases). The CDR3 is 15 amino acids. Germline CDR1 and CDR2: KGHDR and SFDVKD. Deletions cut 3 bases from V and 5 bases from J, with 15 bases between. CDR3 bases: TGTGCCACCAGTGATCCCTCGCCAGGGGAGTATGGCTACACCTTC. Its protein product is CATSDPSPGEYGYTF.